The 29 T cell receptor delta chains given below trace back to one sample, sequenced in a study of gamma-delta T cells after stem cell transplantation. TCRdb re-called the RT-PCR reads through CATT. The sample has some 4,500 delta-chain clones, 16% seen once; the top ten hold around 4.8%. Source material: gamma-delta T cells. All receptors derive from a human donor. It is not recorded whose cells these are; they may come from a transplant donor.

This clone was picked up a small number of times. The chain is built from TRDV3 and TRDJ1, with 8 nucleotides matching TRDD3. CDR1 and CDR2 (germline): TVYSNPD, GDNSRS (reference sequence). With 4 bases clipped from V and 2 bases from J, the junction kept 24 bases outside the gene matches. The length of the CDR3 is 19 residues. CDR3 region: CASGPSPDLGEGGTDKLIF. The CDR3 nucleotides read TGTGCCTCCGGGCCTTCTCCCGACCTGGGGGAAGGGGGAACCGATAAACTCATCTTT.

This clone is classed as medium-sized. The chain has TRDV3 and TRDJ1; 7 positions match TRDD3. Losses at the gene ends were 3 bases for V and 3 bases for J; bases not matched to a gene: 25. Germline V gives CDR1 TVYSNPD, CDR2 GDNSRS (reference sequence). The CDR3 runs to 19 residues. As DNA, the CDR3 is TGTGCCTTGAAGGCCTTCACGGCTCTGGGGGCCCCGGGCCCCGATAAACTCATCTTT. This codes for CALKAFTALGAPGPDKLIF.

The CDR3 sequence: CALGVPPTALRGYALYTDKLIF. As DNA, the CDR3 is TGTGCTCTTGGGGTCCCGCCCACGGCCCTACGGGGATACGCGCTGTACACCGATAAACTCATCTTT. The J gene is TRDJ1, the V gene TRDV1, with 9 positions matching TRDD3. The CDR3 covers 22 residues. Trimming took 4 bases from V and 0 from J; bases not matched to a gene: 24. Germline CDR1 reads TSWWSYY; CDR2 reads QGS.

This chain links TRDV3 with TRDJ1; tentatively, D is TRDD3 (6 bases). Trimming pared 4 bases from V and 0 bases from J, leaving 24 bases between. This CDR3 is built from 17 residues. Per the germline V gene, CDR1 is TVYSNPD and CDR2 is GDNSRS (reference sequence). The CDR3 is CAWGTYGGLMYTDKLIF. CDR3 coding DNA: TGTGCCTGGGGGACCTACGGGGGGCTGATGTACACCGATAAACTCATCTTT.

This clone was found a few times. The chain couples TRDV1 to TRDJ2, with D uncertain. V lost 1 base and J lost 6, with 9 bases in between. The CDR3 sequence is 14 residues long. Germline V gene lookup returns CDR1 TSWWSYY and CDR2 QGS. CDR3 in DNA: TGTGCTCTTGGGGAACCAATTCGGGCAGCACAACTCTTCTTT. As protein: CALGEPIRAAQLFF.

The gene calls are TRAV29/DV5 and TRDJ2, with 10 positions matching TRDD3. Unmatched junction bases numbered 9, after V lost 4 bases and J lost 6 bases. CDR3 size: 15 residues. Germline V gene sequence: CDR1 NSMFDY, CDR2 ISSIKDK. CDR3 in DNA: TGTGCAGCAGGCTGGGGGGATACGGGGGCAGCACAACTCTTCTTT. Translation: CAAGWGDTGAAQLFF.

This clone was observed a handful of times. The chain combines TRDV3 with TRDJ1; TRDD3 aligns across 11 bases. The CDR3 contains 19 residues. Germline V gene lookup returns CDR1 TVYSNPD and CDR2 GDNSRS (reference sequence). The V segment lost 2 bases and the J segment 0 bases; nucleotides outside the gene matches: 17. The CDR3: CAFSDFLGDTVPYTDKLIF. Here the CDR3 DNA reads TGTGCCTTTTCGGACTTCCTGGGGGATACTGTACCGTACACCGATAAACTCATCTTT.

CDR3 residues: CALGERKIAGGRRMRTDKLIF. For the CDR3, the DNA is TGTGCTCTTGGGGAACGAAAGATAGCCGGGGGGAGGCGGATGAGAACCGATAAACTCATCTTT. This chain uses TRDV1 with TRDJ1; D perhaps matches TRDD3 (6 bases). As TCRdb names no J gene, one was assigned here on the basis of a DNA match to germline. The germline V gene encodes CDR1 TSWWSYY and CDR2 QGS. V was trimmed by 1 base and J by 2 bases, leaving 29 bases between them. The CDR3 consists of 21 residues.

This rearrangement joins TRDV1 to TRDJ1, with 9 bases matching TRDD3. The germline V gene encodes CDR1 TSWWSYY and CDR2 QGS. V lost 0 bases to trimming and J lost 0 bases; unmatched junction nucleotides: 17. The CDR3 contains 21 residues. This CDR3 reads CALGELYDLLCTGGHTDKLIF. Here the CDR3 DNA reads TGTGCTCTTGGGGAACTGTACGACCTACTCTGTACTGGGGGACACACCGATAAACTCATCTTT.

A note on this clone: Mismatch with germline at one junction end may stem from a read error. The gene calls are TRDV1 and TRDJ1; 13 nucleotides agree with TRDD3. The CDR3 length is 23 residues. In germline, CDR1 is TSWWSYY, CDR2 QGS. The CDR3 reads CAPGESWRSYPYWGIRNTDKLIF. The DNA of the CDR3 is TGTGCTCCTGGGGAAAGTTGGCGTTCCTACCCGTACTGGGGGATACGGAACACCGATAAACTCATCTTT.

The chain combines TRDV3 with TRDJ1, with D uncertain. No J segment appears in TCRdb, so it was assigned here by matching the sequence to germline. Looked up from germline, CDR1 is TVYSNPD and CDR2 is GDNSRS (reference sequence). V lost 4 bases and J lost 4, with 22 bases in between. The CDR3 has 15 residues. The CDR3: CACSTSQISNDKLIF. The CDR3, as DNA: TGTGCCTGTTCCACATCTCAGATCTCCAACGATAAACTCATCTTT.

The chain joins TRDV1 to TRDJ1; D gene uncertain. CDR3 size: 16 residues. The V and J ends lost 2 bases and 11 bases respectively, with 24 bases between them. Germline CDR1 reads TSWWSYY; CDR2 reads QGS. CDR3 protein: CALGERVPNTTQGLIF. The CDR3 DNA sequence: TGTGCTCTTGGGGAAAGGGTACCCAACACCACTCAAGGGCTCATCTTT.

J is TRDJ1 and V is TRDV1, with a possible D match to TRDD2 (6 bases). No J gene was available from TCRdb, and it was assigned here by a germline match of the DNA. Germline CDR1 is TSWWSYY and CDR2 is QGS. V was trimmed by 1 base and J by 0 bases, leaving 30 bases between them. The CDR3 spans 22 residues. The CDR3 bases are TGTGCTCTTGGGGAACGGGGCTACGCCGCTCTGGCGGTTCCTAACTACACCGATAAACTCATCTTT. Translation gives CALGERGYAALAVPNYTDKLIF.

This clone appeared a few times. The rearrangement links TRDV1 to TRDJ1; D gene unclear. V lost 5 bases to trimming and J lost 0 bases, with 13 bases between them. This CDR3 has 15 residues. Germline CDR1 is TSWWSYY and CDR2 is QGS. For the CDR3, the DNA is TGTGCTCTTGGGAAGGCCCGGCTGTACACCGATAAACTCATCTTT. This translates into CALGKARLYTDKLIF.

The chain joins TRDV3 to TRDJ1; TRDD3 agrees at 11 bases. The CDR3 is 17 residues long. Per the germline V gene, CDR1 is TVYSNPD and CDR2 is GDNSRS (reference sequence). V lost 3 bases to trimming and J lost 2 bases; unmatched junction nucleotides: 14. The CDR3 is CAFLWGIRGLRTDKLIF. CDR3 sequence (DNA): TGTGCCTTCCTGTGGGGGATACGCGGGCTTAGGACCGATAAACTCATCTTT.

The chain recombines TRDV1 with TRDJ1; 13 nucleotides agree with TRDD3. CDR1 is TSWWSYY, CDR2 QGS, per germline. CDR3 length equals 22 residues. V shed 2 bases, J shed 4 bases, and the junction held 22 bases outside the gene matches. CDR3 loop: CALGEGLPPRRLGDTEGDKLIF. The CDR3 DNA reads TGTGCTCTTGGGGAAGGTCTCCCTCCTCGTCGACTGGGGGATACGGAAGGCGATAAACTCATCTTT.

This clone has just a few counts. This sequence joins TRDV2 and TRDJ3, with 12 bases fitting TRDD3. The CDR3 has 19 amino acids. Trimming removed 0 bases from V and 5 bases from J; junction bases left unmatched: 7. Per germline, CDR1 GEAIGNYY and CDR2 EKD. CDR3 region: CACDTAGGYAQRDTRQMFF. As DNA, the CDR3 is TGTGCCTGTGACACCGCTGGGGGATACGCTCAGAGGGACACCCGACAGATGTTTTTC.

The chain uses TRDV1 and TRDJ1; the D gene is possibly TRDD3 (5 bases). This CDR3 has 15 residues. V was clipped by 5 bases and J by 2 bases, with 15 bases between them. CDR1 is TSWWSYY and CDR2 is QGS in the germline V gene. The CDR3 here is CALGLTFGETDKLIF. The CDR3, as DNA: TGTGCTCTTGGGCTAACTTTCGGGGAGACCGATAAACTCATCTTT.

The rearrangement links TRDV1 to TRDJ1, with 10 nucleotides matching TRDD3. The V gene's germline CDR1 is TSWWSYY and CDR2 QGS. CDR3 length equals 16 residues. Trimming cost V 0 bases and J 10 bases; bases outside gene matches: 11. The CDR3 sequence is CALGELQVLGDDRLIF. The CDR3 region has the DNA TGTGCTCTTGGGGAACTCCAAGTACTGGGGGATGATCGACTCATCTTT.

The chain links TRDV1 to TRDJ1, with D unclear. The CDR3 is made up of 15 amino acids. Germline V lookup: CDR1 TSWWSYY, CDR2 QGS. The V and J ends lost 5 bases and 1 base respectively, with 14 bases between them. CDR3 bases: TGTGCTCTTGGGAAGCGGGAGGGGTCCACCGATAAACTCATCTTT. It translates to CALGKREGSTDKLIF.

This clone has more than one count but fewer than ten. Sequence at one end of the junction differs from germline and may be a read error. Within the sample, other DNA sequences also encode this same CDR3. This chain links TRDV2 with TRDJ3, with a tentative D call TRDD3 (5 bases). This CDR3 region has 21 residues. Germline CDR1 is GEAIGNYY and CDR2 is EKD. The CDR3 DNA follows: TGTGCCTGTGACACCGGGACCGGGGAGACCGTCACCTCCTGTGACACCCGACAGATGTTTTTC. Its translation is CACDTGTGETVTSCDTRQMFF.

This clone was recorded a few times. This chain uses TRDV1 with TRDJ1; D gene ambiguous. The ends were cut back, 4 bases at V and 9 bases at J, with 33 bases in the middle. The CDR3 contains 19 residues. CDR1 and CDR2 (germline): TSWWSYY, QGS. The DNA for the CDR3 is TGTGCTCTTGGGGGGCCGGAAACCCCCACCACCTATCGACACGGGGAACTCATCTTT. This encodes CALGGPETPTTYRHGELIF.

By share, this clone ranks as large. The chain links TRDV2 to TRDJ3, with 11 bases matching TRDD3. The J segment lost 2 bases and the V segment lost 0 bases, leaving 2 bases of the junction unmatched. The CDR3 runs to 18 residues. The germline CDR1 and CDR2 sequences are GEAIGNYY and EKD. As DNA, the CDR3 is TGTGCCTGTGACACCGTACTGGGGGATACCTGGGACACCCGACAGATGTTTTTC. Translation gives CACDTVLGDTWDTRQMFF.

A J gene of TRDJ1 was called, though the V gene was not; the listed D gene, TRDD3, was not tested against the DNA. This CDR3 has 21 residues. DNA of the CDR3: TGTGCTCTTGGGGTCCACTTCCGGGCTGGGGGACGCGATAACCCCGCCGATAAACTCATCTTT. Amino acid sequence: CALGVHFRAGGRDNPADKLIF.

This clone has a handful of counts. A much larger clone is a single base away; this may be a read error. This sample includes further DNA sequences coding for the same CDR3. CDR3 DNA: TGTGCCTGTGACACGGGGTACTGGGGGAACCGGTACACCGACAAACTCATCTTT. Its protein product is CACDTGYWGNRYTDKLIF. The chain recombines TRDV2 with TRDJ1, with 9 bases aligning to TRDD3. The CDR3 extends over 18 amino acids. CDR1 GEAIGNYY and CDR2 EKD come from the germline V gene.

This clone was picked up a small number of times. A read error may produce the germline difference seen at one junction end. The CDR3 sequence: CACDPVLGDLSSDTRQLFF. Written as DNA, the CDR3 is TGTGCCTGTGATCCCGTCCTGGGGGATCTGTCCTCGGACACCCGACAGCTGTTTTTC. The rearrangement joins TRDV2 to TRDJ3; 9 bases are a match to TRDD3. Looked up from germline, CDR1 is GEAIGNYY and CDR2 is EKD. The length of the CDR3 is 19 residues.

This clone has just a few counts. V gene TRDV2 combines with J gene TRDJ1; 9 bases line up with TRDD3. Since TCRdb gives no J gene, matching the DNA to germline was used here to assign it. The CDR3 runs 19 residues. V shed 1 base, J shed 0 bases, and the junction held 14 bases outside the gene matches. Germline V gene sequence: CDR1 GEAIGNYY, CDR2 EKD. The CDR3 DNA follows: TGTGCCTGTGACACGGCTTACTGGGGGAGAAGCCCGTACACCGATAAACTCATCTTT. Encoded protein: CACDTAYWGRSPYTDKLIF.

Turning to this clone: One base away lies a much larger clone, so this may be a sequencing read error. The gene calls are TRDV2 and TRDJ1; 11 nucleotides align to TRDD3. The CDR3 runs to 18 residues. Per germline, CDR1 GEAIGNYY and CDR2 EKD. CDR3 bases: TGTGCCTGTGCCACCGCCCGATACTGGGGGATATGCACCGATAAACTCATCTTT. Protein product: CACATARYWGICTDKLIF.

Comments on this clone: Germline is not matched at one junction end, which may reflect a read error. The chain recombines TRDV2 with TRDJ2; 10 bases fit TRDD3. This CDR3 has 15 residues. Germline CDR1 reads GEAIGNYY; CDR2 reads EKD. The CDR3 region is CACDLLGDLTAHLFF. CDR3 bases: TGTGCCTGTGACTTACTGGGGGATTTGACAGCACACCTCTTCTTT.